This TCR beta chain was captured by sequencing in a study of OX40 agonist ivuxolimab in advanced cancers. Study at large: Patients in dose escalation had liver, melanoma, kidney or head and neck cancers. A mean age of roughly 60 years, range about 20 to 79, was recorded, and more than 80% were male.

V was shortened by 7 bases and J by 5 bases, with 17 bases between the two germline ends. This CDR3 comprises 14 residues. Germline V gene lookup returns CDR1 MDHEN and CDR2 SYDVKM. General study findings and limits: Among expanded peripheral T cells, antigen specificity went undetermined.

Of note for this clone: Antigen specificity is unknown.

Libraries were prepared by immunoSEQ multiplex PCR; TCRdb keeps only in-frame clonotypes and omits some of them. The sample holds almost 50,000 clones, around 86% seen once. This clonotype was obtained from an adult with an advanced solid tumor such as melanoma, head and neck, liver or kidney cancer. The source was CD4+ or CD8+ T cells sorted from blood, collected in a trial of the OX40 agonist ivuxolimab. This sequence joins TRBV28 and TRBJ1-1; D possibly corresponds to TRBD1 (6 bases). The CDR3 sequence is CASTLLGARTEAFF. CDR3 nucleotides: TGTGCCAGCACTCTCCTGGGGGCGAGGACTGAAGCTTTCTTT.